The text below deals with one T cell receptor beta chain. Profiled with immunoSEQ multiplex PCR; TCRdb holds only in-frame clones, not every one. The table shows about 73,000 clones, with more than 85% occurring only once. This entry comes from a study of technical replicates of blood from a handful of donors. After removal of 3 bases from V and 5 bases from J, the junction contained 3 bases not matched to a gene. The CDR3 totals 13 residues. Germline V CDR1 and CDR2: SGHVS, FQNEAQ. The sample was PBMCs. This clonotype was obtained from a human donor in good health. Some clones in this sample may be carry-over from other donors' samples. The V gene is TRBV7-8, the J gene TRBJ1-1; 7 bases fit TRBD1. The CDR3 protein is CASSFTGETEAFF. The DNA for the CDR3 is TGTGCCAGCAGCTTTACAGGGGAAACTGAAGCTTTCTTT.